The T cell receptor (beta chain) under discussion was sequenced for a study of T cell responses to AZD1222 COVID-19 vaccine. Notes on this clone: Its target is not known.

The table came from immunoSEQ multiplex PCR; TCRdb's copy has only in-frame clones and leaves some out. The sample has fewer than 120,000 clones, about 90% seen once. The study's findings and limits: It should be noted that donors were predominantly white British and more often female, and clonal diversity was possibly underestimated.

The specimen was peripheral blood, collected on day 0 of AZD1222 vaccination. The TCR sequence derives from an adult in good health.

This chain's CDR3 is CASSLPSSPTWEKLFF. CDR3 sequence (DNA): TGTGCCAGCAGCTTACCGAGTTCGCCAACCTGGGAAAAACTGTTTTTT. The V gene is TRBV7-8, the J gene TRBJ1-4; no clear D. Per the germline V gene, CDR1 is SGHVS and CDR2 is FQNEAQ. The CDR3 extends over 16 amino acids. The V gene lost 2 bases and the J gene lost 8 bases, with 18 bases spanning the gap.